The 13 T cell receptor beta chains given below trace back to one sample, sequenced in a study of cytomegalovirus exposure and HLA in healthy donors. With 60 Vbeta and 13 Jbeta primers, the PCR was carried out. The data were produced by immunoSEQ multiplex PCR, yet TCRdb's version contains in-frame clones alone and is incomplete. The table lists over 130,000 clones, roughly 77% of them singletons. The specimen was PBMCs. All receptors come from a human donor in good health.

This clone showed up just a few times. The chain carries TRBV28 and TRBJ2-7; TRBD2 matches 13 bases. Germline CDR1 reads MDHEN; CDR2 reads SYDVKM. The CDR3 is made up of 15 amino acids. V shed 6 bases and J 3 bases; nucleotides not matched to a gene: 5. The DNA of the CDR3 is TGTGCCAGCAGCCCTGGGACTAGCGGGGACTACGAGCAGTACTTC. It translates to CASSPGTSGDYEQYF.

The V call is TRBV4-2, the J call TRBJ1-3, with TRBD1 as a possible D gene (6 bases). There are 16 residues in the CDR3. V gave up 0 bases and J gave up 4 bases, with 13 bases separating them. Germline CDR1 LGHNA, CDR2 YNFKEQ. The CDR3 region has the DNA TGTGCCAGCAGCCAAGAACAGGGAACATACGGAAACACCATATATTTT. Translated, it gives CASSQEQGTYGNTIYF.

This clone was recorded a few times. This chain joins TRBV30 and TRBJ2-7; 8 bases agree with TRBD1. CDR1 and CDR2 from the germline V gene are GTSNPN and SVGIG (reference sequence). V gave up 8 bases and J gave up 3 bases; unmatched junction bases: 6. The CDR3 extends over 12 amino acids. Written as DNA, the CDR3 is TGTGCCGGTGGACAGGGACGCTACGAGCAGTACTTC. Amino acid sequence: CAGGQGRYEQYF.

This clone was counted a single time. This chain connects TRBV11-2 to TRBJ2-5; TRBD1 is a possible D gene (5 bases). This CDR3 spans 13 amino acids. Germline loops: CDR1 SGHAT, CDR2 FQNNGV. The ends were cut back, 9 bases at V and 0 bases at J, with 11 bases in the middle. CDR3 nucleotides: TGTGCCAGTTCTAGACAGTACCAAGAGACCCAGTACTTC. It yields the protein CASSRQYQETQYF.

The rearrangement uses TRBV4-3 and TRBJ2-1; the D gene is possibly TRBD1 (5 bases). The CDR3 is made up of 15 amino acids. Germline-derived CDR1 and CDR2 are LGHNA and YSLEER. Trimming pared 5 bases from V and 3 bases from J, leaving 14 bases between. CDR3 in amino acids: CASSGAVQYYNEQFF. CDR3 bases: TGCGCCAGCAGCGGGGCGGTTCAGTACTACAATGAGCAGTTCTTC.

V is TRBV18 and J is TRBJ2-7; 11 positions agree with TRBD2. J gave up 3 bases and V 1 base, and 8 bases lay outside the gene matches. The CDR3 loop spans 17 amino acids. Germline V gene sequence: CDR1 KGHSH, CDR2 LQKENI. The CDR3 nucleotides are TGTGCCAGCTCACCACAGGGTCGACTAGCGGGAATCTACGAGCAGTACTTC. It specifies CASSPQGRLAGIYEQYF.

The chain carries TRBV7-3 and TRBJ2-3; 7 bases are a match to TRBD2. The germline V gene encodes CDR1 SGHTA and CDR2 FQGTGA. This CDR3 comprises 16 residues. With V trimmed by 2 bases and J by 5 bases, 10 bases remained unmatched. The chain's CDR3 is CASSLGLVGEGDTQYF. The CDR3 DNA reads TGTGCCAGCAGCTTAGGATTGGTCGGGGAGGGAGATACGCAGTATTTT.

This clone was seen a handful of times. CDR3 region: CASSPSQVGGNTDTQYF. The CDR3 DNA sequence: TGTGCCAGCAGCCCCTCCCAGGTTGGTGGCAACACAGATACGCAGTATTTT. The chain is built from TRBV9 and TRBJ2-3; no clear D. Looked up from germline, CDR1 is SGDLS and CDR2 is YYNGEE. V lost 4 bases to trimming and J lost 2 bases, with 20 bases between them. The CDR3 loop spans 17 amino acids.

J is TRBJ1-1 and V is TRBV5-6; no reliable D call. This CDR3 has 18 residues. Germline assignment: CDR1 SGHDT and CDR2 YYEEEE. Deletions cut 2 bases from V and 5 bases from J, with 25 bases between. The DNA for the CDR3 is TGTGCCAGCAGCTTTTTGTCGGCGGCGAATGAGGGAAATACTGAAGCTTTCTTT. This codes for CASSFLSAANEGNTEAFF.

J is TRBJ1-3 and V is TRBV10-3, with D perhaps TRBD1 (6 bases). CDR3 length equals 13 residues. CDR1 is ENHRY, CDR2 SYGVKD, per germline. Trimming removed 7 bases from V and 2 bases from J, with 9 bases in between. In DNA form, the CDR3 reads TGTGCCATCACCGAGGGGGCTGGAAACACCATATATTTT. Amino acids: CAITEGAGNTIYF.

This chain links TRBV5-1 with TRBJ1-2, with TRBD1 matching 8 bases. With 3 bases clipped from V and 2 bases from J, the junction kept 3 bases outside the gene matches. The CDR3 sequence is 14 residues long. Germline V CDR1 and CDR2: SGHRS, YFSETQ. CDR3 amino acids: CASSWTGSNYGYTF. CDR3 sequence (DNA): TGCGCCAGCAGCTGGACAGGGTCCAACTATGGCTACACCTTC.

The sample holds one count of this clone. The sample has other DNA sequences that encode this CDR3 too. V gene TRBV11-2 combines with J gene TRBJ2-7; D gene ambiguous. The CDR3 extends over 13 amino acids. Trimming pared 1 base from V and 4 bases from J, leaving 8 bases between. Germline CDR1 reads SGHAT; CDR2 reads FQNNGV. The CDR3 sequence: CASSLASPYEQYF. The CDR3 nucleotides read TGTGCCAGCAGCTTAGCCTCTCCGTACGAGCAGTACTTC. Together with reference TRBV11-2 and TRBJ2-7, the CDR3 gives the full variable domain: EAGVAQSPRYKIIEKRQSVAFWCNPISGHATLYWYQQILGQGPKLLIQFQNNGVVDDSQLPKDRFSAERLKGVDSTLKIQPAKLEDSAVYLCASSLASPYEQYFGPGTRLTVT.

This chain joins TRBV7-9 and TRBJ1-5; no clear D. Germline values: CDR1 SEHNR, CDR2 FQNEAQ (reference sequence). The CDR3 is 14 amino acids. Trimming cost V 5 bases and J 3 bases, with 11 bases left between them. CDR3 nucleotide sequence: TGTGCCAGCAGCACTGGAGGTTACAATCAGCCCCAGCATTTT. Protein product: CASSTGGYNQPQHF.